These T cell receptor beta chains were read from a single sample in a study of early T cells in non-severe SARS-CoV-2 infection. MiXCR was run by TCRdb on the 5' RACE reads, yielding one entry per CDR3 protein. The sample includes 55,000 to 75,000 distinct CDR3 sequences, roughly a tenth of them seen just once. The sequencing input was whole blood. The receptors here all came from an adult who was a healthcare worker with PCR-confirmed SARS-CoV-2 infection or an uninfected control (not recorded which). The CDR3 runs from the conserved cysteine through the conserved F or W. A D gene is named only where the DNA matches it firmly. Size is omitted from some rows. Given values are once, few, many or a class for expanded clones.

clone size | CDR3 length | J gene | V gene | D gene | CDR3 protein | CDR3 DNA
few | 16 | TRBJ1-6 | TRBV25-1 | NA | CATSSDGQMGLSPLHF | TGTGCCACCAGTTCTGACGGTCAAATGGGGCTTTCACCCCTCCACTTT
few | 12 | TRBJ2-7 | TRBV12-3/TRBV12-4 | NA | CASSQSYYEQYF | TGTGCCAGCAGTCAAAGTTACTACGAGCAGTACTTC
many | 19 | TRBJ2-1 | TRBV7-2 | TRBD2 | CASSLGGLSGRAKFNEQFF | TGTGCCAGCAGCTTAGGAGGTTTGAGCGGGAGGGCCAAGTTTAATGAGCAGTTCTTC
NA | 14 | TRBJ2-3 | TRBV29-1 | NA | CSVEEQGFLDTQYF | TGCAGCGTTGAAGAGCAGGGTTTTCTTGATACGCAGTATTTT
few | 15 | TRBJ1-3 | TRBV5-1 | NA | CASSLAPGTGNTIYF | TGCGCCAGCAGCTTGGCTCCAGGGACTGGAAACACCATATATTTT
many | 14 | TRBJ2-7 | TRBV11-2 | TRBD2 | CASMKSGGPYEQYF | TGTGCCAGCATGAAGTCGGGAGGGCCATACGAGCAGTACTTC
NA | 13 | TRBJ2-1 | TRBV12-3/TRBV12-4 | NA | CASSLDYHNEQFF | TGTGCCAGCAGTTTGGACTACCACAATGAGCAGTTCTTC
NA | 15 | TRBJ2-2 | TRBV10-1 | TRBD2 | CASRSGLANTGELFF | TGCGCCAGCAGATCGGGACTAGCGAACACCGGGGAGCTGTTTTTT
many | 12 | TRBJ1-6 | TRBV9 | NA | CASSAEHSPLHF | TGTGCCAGCAGCGCGGAGCATTCACCCCTCCACTTT
NA | 14 | TRBJ1-2 | TRBV5-1 | NA | CASSKNREGYGYTF | TGCGCCAGCAGTAAAAACAGGGAAGGCTATGGCTACACCTTC
NA | 15 | TRBJ1-6 | TRBV25-1 | NA | CASSEEGTVNSPLHF | TGTGCCAGCAGTGAAGAGGGGACGGTGAATTCACCCCTCCACTTT
few | 15 | TRBJ1-5 | TRBV6-5 | NA | CASSYSGYSNQPQHF | TGTGCCAGCAGTTACTCGGGCTATAGCAATCAGCCCCAGCATTTT
NA | 14 | TRBJ2-7 | TRBV6-2/TRBV6-3 | TRBD1 | CASGTGTGSYEQYF | TGTGCCAGCGGTACGGGGACAGGCTCCTACGAGCAGTACTTC
few | 13 | TRBJ1-2 | TRBV28 | NA | CASRSGLLYGYTF | TGTGCCAGCCGATCGGGCCTTCTCTATGGCTACACCTTC
NA | 12 | TRBJ2-1 | TRBV6-5 | NA | CASSNKNNEQFF | TGTGCCAGCAGTAACAAGAACAATGAGCAGTTCTTC
NA | 14 | TRBJ2-2 | TRBV3-1 | NA | CASSLRSNTGELFF | TGTGCCAGCAGCCTTCGATCCAACACCGGGGAGCTGTTTTTT
many | 14 | TRBJ1-6 | TRBV6-1 | TRBD1 | CASDLTGDNSPLHF | TGTGCCAGCGATCTTACAGGGGATAATTCACCCCTCCACTTT
NA | 13 | TRBJ2-7 | TRBV20-1 | NA | CSAPDRSSYEQYF | TGCAGTGCTCCCGACAGAAGCTCCTACGAGCAGTACTTC
few | 14 | TRBJ2-7 | TRBV6-1 | NA | CASSEGIEGNLQYF | TGTGCCAGCAGTGAAGGAATCGAGGGGAACTTGCAGTACTTC
NA | 15 | TRBJ2-1 | TRBV28 | NA | CASSLTGNTYNEQFF | TGTGCCAGCAGTTTAACGGGTAACACCTACAATGAGCAGTTCTTC
few | 14 | TRBJ2-7 | TRBV20-1 | TRBD2 | CSASNLAENYEQYF | TGCAGTGCTAGCAATCTAGCGGAGAACTACGAGCAGTACTTC
NA | 13 | TRBJ1-1 | TRBV7-2 | NA | CASSLSVREKAFF | TGTGCCAGCAGCTTAAGCGTCCGGGAAAAAGCTTTCTTT
NA | 16 | TRBJ2-3 | TRBV20-1 | NA | CSASEAGRQIVDTQYF | TGCAGTGCTAGCGAGGCCGGTCGACAGATTGTAGATACGCAGTATTTT
few | 14 | TRBJ1-5 | TRBV6-1 | TRBD1 | CASSTTGGSQPQHF | TGTGCCAGCAGTACAACAGGGGGCAGTCAGCCCCAGCATTTT
NA | 15 | TRBJ2-1 | TRBV11-2 | NA | CASSSRDSTYNEQFF | TGTGCCAGCAGCTCGAGGGACTCTACCTACAATGAGCAGTTCTTC
NA | 14 | TRBJ2-7 | TRBV20-1 | TRBD1 | CSASPTGGGYEQYF | TGCAGTGCTAGCCCCACAGGGGGAGGATACGAGCAGTACTTC
many | 15 | TRBJ1-2 | TRBV4-1 | NA | CASSQGPVGINGYTF | TGCGCCAGCAGCCAGGGGCCGGTGGGGATCAATGGCTACACCTTC
many | 16 | TRBJ2-3 | TRBV7-6 | TRBD2 | CASSPRTSGNTDTQYF | TGTGCCAGCAGCCCACGGACTAGCGGGAACACAGATACGCAGTATTTT
NA | 14 | TRBJ2-7 | TRBV6-1 | NA | CASREQGRSHEQYF | TGTGCCAGCAGGGAGCAGGGACGTTCCCACGAGCAGTACTTC
NA | 16 | TRBJ2-3 | TRBV4-1 | TRBD1 | CASSQRGLGGADTQYF | TGCGCCAGCAGCCAAAGGGGGTTAGGGGGCGCAGATACGCAGTATTTT
NA | 13 | TRBJ2-1 | TRBV2 | NA | CVSKETRNNEQFF | TGTGTCAGCAAAGAGACTCGTAACAATGAGCAGTTCTTC
few | 13 | TRBJ2-7 | TRBV30 | TRBD2 | CAFLAGVGHEQYF | TGTGCCTTTCTAGCGGGAGTTGGGCACGAGCAGTACTTC
NA | 13 | TRBJ1-2 | TRBV3-1 | TRBD1 | CASSYRGNYGYTF | TGTGCCAGCAGCTACAGGGGCAACTATGGCTACACCTTC
NA | 11 | TRBJ2-7 | TRBV10-3 | TRBD2 | CASGSLYEQYF | TGTGCCAGCGGGAGCCTCTACGAGCAGTACTTC
few | 16 | TRBJ2-3 | TRBV9 | NA | CASSVGPRTNQDTQYF | TGTGCCAGCAGCGTAGGGCCCAGGACTAACCAAGATACGCAGTATTTT
few | 10 | TRBJ2-3 | TRBV2 | TRBD2 | CASSTSAQYF | TGTGCCAGCTCGACTAGCGCACAGTATTTT
few | 13 | TRBJ2-7 | TRBV12-3/TRBV12-4 | TRBD2 | CASRSAGGYEQYF | TGTGCCAGCAGATCTGCGGGAGGATACGAGCAGTACTTC
NA | 11 | TRBJ1-4 | TRBV7-2 | NA | CASSFGEKLFF | TGTGCCAGCAGCTTTGGTGAAAAACTGTTTTTT
NA | 13 | TRBJ1-2 | TRBV10-3 | TRBD1 | CAISELTGGGYTF | TGTGCCATCAGTGAGTTGACAGGGGGAGGCTACACCTTC
NA | 13 | TRBJ2-2 | TRBV20-1 | TRBD2 | CSATREGPGELFF | TGCAGTGCTACGCGGGAGGGCCCCGGGGAGCTGTTTTTT
few | 21 | TRBJ2-1 | TRBV3-1 | TRBD2 | CASSQDLLAGGPMSSYNEQFF | TGTGCCAGCAGCCAAGATCTTCTAGCGGGAGGCCCGATGAGCTCCTACAATGAGCAGTTCTTC
many | 12 | TRBJ2-3 | TRBV20-1 | TRBD2 | CSARTSADTQYF | TGCAGTGCTAGGACTAGCGCGGATACGCAGTATTTT
NA | 16 | TRBJ2-5 | TRBV7-6 | TRBD2 | CASSLGASGLQETQYF | TGTGCCAGCAGCTTAGGGGCTAGCGGCTTACAAGAGACCCAGTACTTC
few | 13 | TRBJ2-7 | TRBV28 | NA | CASSFNLRGEQYF | TGTGCCAGCAGTTTCAACCTCAGGGGCGAGCAGTACTTC
few | 15 | TRBJ2-7 | TRBV7-9 | NA | CASSFGQNQRYEQYF | TGTGCCAGCAGCTTCGGACAGAACCAAAGATACGAGCAGTACTTC
few | 12 | TRBJ2-7 | TRBV28 | TRBD2 | CASTTGGFEQYF | TGTGCCAGCACCACCGGGGGGTTCGAGCAGTACTTC
many | 12 | TRBJ1-2 | TRBV20-1 | NA | CSAGRGTDGYTF | TGCAGTGCTGGGAGAGGGACGGATGGCTACACCTTC
many | 13 | TRBJ2-1 | TRBV18 | NA | CASSPLSYNEQFF | TGTGCCAGCTCACCACTTAGCTACAATGAGCAGTTCTTC
few | 11 | TRBJ2-7 | TRBV2 | NA | CASTTGYEQYF | TGTGCCAGTACGACAGGTTACGAGCAGTACTTC
few | 13 | TRBJ2-3 | TRBV5-4 | NA | CASSQLGTDTQYF | TGTGCCAGCAGCCAACTAGGCACAGATACGCAGTATTTT
NA | 12 | TRBJ2-3 | TRBV20-1 | NA | CSASTPTDTQYF | TGCAGTGCTTCTACGCCCACAGATACGCAGTATTTT